This T cell receptor (beta chain) is from a study of T cell responses to AZD1222 COVID-19 vaccine. Notes on the study in general: Rises in breadth and depth of Spike-specific TCRs came after two AZD1222 doses. Clonal diversity was possibly underestimated, and the donors were mostly white British, with more females.

About this clone itself: Its antigen is still unknown.

Some clones are missing from TCRdb's copy, which holds only in-frame ones; the method was immunoSEQ multiplex PCR. This sample has tens of thousands of clones, with around 91% found just once. The receptor comes from an adult in good health. This specimen was peripheral blood, taken on day 0 of AZD1222 vaccination.

The CDR3 here is CAIRAPGQGSYEQYF. In DNA form, the CDR3 reads TGTGCCATCAGAGCTCCGGGACAGGGGTCCTACGAGCAGTACTTC. V usage is TRBV10-3 and J usage is TRBJ2-7, with 10 bases lining up with TRBD1. The J segment lost 1 base and the V segment lost 6 bases, leaving 6 bases of the junction unmatched. The CDR3 has 15 amino acids. Germline V gene sequence: CDR1 ENHRY, CDR2 SYGVKD.